Following are 19 T cell receptor beta chains from one sample sequenced in a study of blood T cell repertoires in COVID-19. Sequencing was performed with immunoSEQ multiplex PCR; in TCRdb, only in-frame clones are kept and a portion is missing. The data show 100,000 or so clones, 70% to 80% seen once. Sequenced sample: peripheral blood. The receptors here all came from a human donor in a cohort sampled during active COVID-19.

CDR3 sequence reads: CASSLRLASGQQETQYF. The CDR3, as DNA: TGTGCCAGCAGCCTGAGGCTGGCTAGCGGGCAACAAGAGACCCAGTACTTC. The chain carries TRBV11-3 and TRBJ2-5, with TRBD2 matching over 8 bases. Trimming removed 5 bases from V and 2 bases from J; junction bases left unmatched: 13. Germline CDR1 SGHNT, CDR2 YENEEA. The CDR3 runs 17 residues.

The chain couples TRBV6-2 or TRBV6-3 to TRBJ1-5; no clear D. CDR3 length: 12 amino acids. Trimming removed 5 bases from V and 5 bases from J, with 7 bases in between. Per the germline V gene, CDR1 is MNHEY and CDR2 is SVGEGT. The CDR3 sequence is CASSRSYQPQHF. CDR3 sequence (DNA): TGTGCCAGCAGTCGTTCGTATCAGCCCCAGCATTTT.

J is TRBJ2-1 and V is TRBV6-6, with 9 positions matching TRBD2. Germline V gene lookup returns CDR1 MNHNY and CDR2 SVGAGI (reference sequence). V dropped 6 bases and J dropped 8; count of bases not matched to a gene: 14. The CDR3 spans 16 residues. For the CDR3, the DNA is TGTGCCAGCAGACTGGCGGAACCTAGCGGGACCCATGAGCAGTTCTTC. This encodes CASRLAEPSGTHEQFF.

In its sample, this clone was seen a few times. The chain is built from TRBV4-1 and TRBJ2-5, with TRBD2 identical over 13 bases. Germline V lookup: CDR1 MGHRA, CDR2 YSYEKL. The CDR3 totals 18 residues. The J segment lost 4 bases and the V segment lost 2 bases, leaving 10 bases of the junction unmatched. CDR3 in amino acids: CASSQNLLAGGSGETQYF. The CDR3 region has the DNA TGCGCCAGCAGCCAAAATTTACTAGCGGGAGGGAGTGGAGAGACCCAGTACTTC.

The chain has TRBV19 and TRBJ2-2; 7 nucleotides match TRBD2. Germline V gives CDR1 LNHDA, CDR2 SQIVND (reference sequence). Trimming took 4 bases from V and 6 from J; bases not matched to a gene: 5. The CDR3 runs to 14 residues. The CDR3 sequence is CASSTGGLSGELFF. The CDR3, as DNA: TGTGCCAGTAGTACGGGGGGATTGTCCGGGGAGCTGTTTTTT.

This rearrangement joins TRBV4-1 to TRBJ1-5; possibly TRBD1 for D (5 bases). V gave up 0 bases and J gave up 2 bases, with 8 bases separating them. Germline assignment: CDR1 MGHRA and CDR2 YSYEKL. The CDR3 has 15 amino acids. CDR3: CASSQDIGGNQPQHF. DNA of the CDR3: TGCGCCAGCAGCCAAGATATAGGGGGCAATCAGCCCCAGCATTTT.

This clone was seen once. The rearrangement uses TRBV28 and TRBJ2-7; no clear D gene. The CDR3 length is 13 residues. V shed 9 bases and J shed 5 bases, with 17 bases lying between them. Germline values: CDR1 MDHEN, CDR2 SYDVKM. CDR3 residues: CASAVASGHEQYF. CDR3 nucleotide sequence: TGTGCCAGTGCGGTGGCTAGTGGCCACGAGCAGTACTTC.

This clone was seen a few times. The gene calls are TRBV19 and TRBJ1-5, with 8 positions matching TRBD1. V gave up 3 bases and J gave up 6 bases; unmatched junction bases: 10. Germline assignment: CDR1 LNHDA and CDR2 SQIVND (reference sequence). This CDR3 contains 16 residues. The CDR3 here is CASSMKPDRAVQPQHF. The CDR3, as DNA: TGTGCCAGTAGTATGAAACCGGACAGGGCGGTTCAGCCCCAGCATTTT.

The rearrangement uses TRBV2 and TRBJ2-3; D might be TRBD1 (6 bases). Germline lookup yields CDR1 SNHLY and CDR2 FYNNEI. The CDR3 runs to 14 residues. V was trimmed by 8 bases and J by 3 bases, leaving 15 bases between them. The CDR3 DNA reads TGTGCCAGCCAGGGGCAGGACTTTACAGATACGCAGTATTTT. It is translated as CASQGQDFTDTQYF.

This chain connects TRBV10-3 to TRBJ2-7, with a weak D call TRBD1 (6 bases). The CDR3 length is 15 residues. V was trimmed by 3 bases and J by 0 bases, leaving 12 bases between them. CDR1 and CDR2 (germline): ENHRY, SYGVKD. The CDR3 nucleotides read TGTGCCATCAGTGAAGGGTCAGGGGCCTCCTACGAGCAGTACTTC. Its protein product is CAISEGSGASYEQYF.

This chain joins TRBV10-2 and TRBJ1-1, with 7 positions matching TRBD1. The junction had 20 bases not matched to a gene; V was cut back by 6 bases and J by 13 bases. Germline CDR1 and CDR2: WSHSY and SAAADI. The CDR3 is made up of 15 amino acids. The CDR3 loop reads CASSHVLDRTGGFFF. The CDR3 coding sequence is TGCGCCAGCAGCCACGTATTGGACAGGACCGGGGGATTTTTCTTT.

The chain combines TRBV11-2 with TRBJ2-5, with D perhaps TRBD1 (5 bases). The CDR3 extends over 14 amino acids. V was trimmed by 5 bases and J by 4 bases, leaving 14 bases between them. Germline V gene data show CDR1 as SGHAT and CDR2 as FQNNGV. This CDR3 reads CASSGRPRGETQYF. CDR3 in DNA: TGTGCCAGCAGCGGGCGGCCTAGGGGAGAGACCCAGTACTTC.

This clone was recorded once. This chain uses TRBV19 with TRBJ1-4; TRBD1 matches at 7 bases. J was trimmed by 6 bases and V by 8 bases; bases with no gene match: 6. The germline gives CDR1 LNHDA, CDR2 SQIVND (reference sequence). This CDR3 has 13 residues. The CDR3 loop is CASARGLDEKLFF. CDR3 nucleotide sequence: TGTGCCAGTGCGAGGGGGCTTGATGAAAAACTGTTTTTT.

The V gene is TRBV7-3, the J gene TRBJ2-1, with 12 bases aligning to TRBD2. The length of the CDR3 is 16 residues. Germline CDR1 and CDR2: SGHTA and FQGTGA. V was clipped by 2 bases and J by 6 bases; unmatched bases: 5. In DNA, the CDR3 is TGTGCCAGCAGCTTACCGACTAGCGGGAGTGTCAATGAGCAGTTCTTC. Its protein is CASSLPTSGSVNEQFF. Supplemented by reference TRBV7-3 and TRBJ2-1, the full variable domain reads GAGVSQTPSNKVTEKGKYVELRCDPISGHTALYWYRQSLGQGPEFLIYFQGTGAADDSGLPNDRFFAVRPEGSVSTLKIQRTERGDSAVYLCASSLPTSGSVNEQFFGPGTRLTVL.

The V call is TRBV2, the J call TRBJ1-2; 9 bases fit TRBD1. Trimming removed 5 bases from V and 8 bases from J; junction bases left unmatched: 12. Germline CDR1 and CDR2: SNHLY and FYNNEI. The CDR3 sequence is 15 residues long. This chain's CDR3 is CASSRDRARRMGYTF. Written as DNA, the CDR3 is TGTGCCAGCAGTAGGGACAGGGCAAGGAGGATGGGCTACACCTTC.

V gene TRBV4-3 combines with J gene TRBJ2-7, with 9 bases that match TRBD1. This CDR3 is built from 14 residues. V trimming: 2 bases; J trimming: 5 bases; junction bases outside the gene matches: 4. Germline V gene sequence: CDR1 LGHNA, CDR2 YSLEER. CDR3 residues: CASSQNRGRNEQYF. CDR3 sequence (DNA): TGCGCCAGCAGCCAAAACAGGGGGCGGAACGAGCAGTACTTC.

The rearrangement joins TRBV7-2 to TRBJ1-2; tentatively, D is TRBD1 (5 bases). Between the trimmed V and J ends, which lost 1 base and 2 bases, there was a span of 11 bases. Germline V gene lookup returns CDR1 SGHTA and CDR2 FQGNSA. The CDR3 spans 15 residues. The CDR3 DNA reads TGTGCCAGCAGCTTAGGGTCGCGGGGCAACTATGGCTACACCTTC. Residues: CASSLGSRGNYGYTF.

This chain uses TRBV11-2 with TRBJ1-5, with 9 bases matching TRBD1. J was trimmed by 8 bases and V by 7 bases; bases with no gene match: 15. Germline V gene data show CDR1 as SGHAT and CDR2 as FQNNGV. The CDR3 is made up of 16 amino acids. The CDR3, as DNA: TGTGCCAGCACCCCTGGACAGGGGACGCCGGGTGAGCCCCAGCATTTT. Encoded protein: CASTPGQGTPGEPQHF.

The gene calls are TRBV6-5 and TRBJ2-7, with D maybe TRBD1 (5 bases). The CDR3 runs to 15 residues. The germline CDR1 and CDR2 sequences are MNHEY and SVGAGI. Trimming took 1 base from V and 2 from J, leaving 12 bases between them. As DNA, the CDR3 is TGTGCCAGCAGTTACTTAGGGGCCGGGCCCTACGAGCAGTACTTC. Translation: CASSYLGAGPYEQYF.